This T cell receptor (beta chain) was identified during a study of control samples from healthy donors and cancer patients. Here immunoSEQ multiplex PCR was the method, and the copy in TCRdb shows in-frame clones only, minus some. This sample has roughly 120,000 clones, with just under 95% found just once. The CDR3 consists of 15 residues. Sequencing input: blood. The V call is TRBV12-1, the J call TRBJ1-6; the DNA was not compared with TRBD1, the D call given in the table. TRBV12-1 counts as a pseudogene. The clonotype originates from a man under 40 in good health. The CDR3 here is CASSFGTGGRSPLHF. The CDR3 region has the DNA TGTGCCAGCAGCTTTGGGACAGGGGGGCGGTCACCCCTCCACTTT.